The rows below give T cell receptor beta chains drawn from one sample of a study of OX40 agonist ivuxolimab in advanced cancers. Sequencing used immunoSEQ multiplex PCR; TCRdb keeps in-frame clones, though not all of them. The table lists tens of thousands of clones, 88% of them singletons. The sequencing used CD4+ or CD8+ T cells sorted from blood, collected in a trial of the OX40 agonist ivuxolimab. The receptors shown here come from an adult with an advanced solid tumor such as melanoma, head and neck, liver or kidney cancer. Both conserved end residues are part of each CDR3. The D gene is left open where the match is weak. Not all rows give a size; the values are once, few, many and, for expanded clones, a class.

.,TRBD2,TRBV6-5,TRBJ2-5,TGTGCCAGCACTAACTTAGGACTAGCTCAAGAGACCCAGTACTTC,CASTNLGLAQETQYF
.,.,TRBV6-6,TRBJ1-1,TGTGCCAGCAGAAACTCTAGGGTTGACACTGAAGCTTTCTTT,CASRNSRVDTEAFF
.,.,TRBV11-2,TRBJ1-4,TGTGCCAGCAGCAAATCCTTTACAGAGAATGAAAAACTGTTTTTT,CASSKSFTENEKLFF
.,.,TRBV29-1,TRBJ2-5,TGCAGCGTTGGAGGGGGAGCGGAGACCCAGTACTTC,CSVGGGAETQYF
.,TRBD1,TRBV27,TRBJ2-1,TGTGCCAGCAGTTTACTGACAGGGGGCGCGTACAGTGAGCAGTTCTTC,CASSLLTGGAYSEQFF
.,TRBD1,TRBV10-3,TRBJ1-1,TGTGCCCATCAGGGGGCAGGCAACACTGAAGCTTTCTTT,CAHQGAGNTEAFF
.,.,TRBV29-1,TRBJ2-6,TGCAGCGTTGAGTCAGTGCACTCTGGGGCCAACGTCCTGACTTTC,CSVESVHSGANVLTF
.,.,TRBV19,TRBJ1-5,TGTGCCAGTAGTATATCGGGTGGCAATCAGCCCCAGCATTTT,CASSISGGNQPQHF
.,.,TRBV5-1,TRBJ2-1,TGCGCCAGCAGCTTGGTGTGGTCCTCGGGCGATGAGCAGTTCTTC,CASSLVWSSGDEQFF
.,TRBD1,TRBV18,TRBJ1-1,TGTGCCAGCTCACCTTATTCCGGGAGACAGGGGGCCACCACTGAAGCTTTCTTT,CASSPYSGRQGATTEAFF
.,TRBD1,TRBV2,TRBJ1-4,TGTGCCAGCAGCGGGACAGGGGTTGAAAAACTGTTTTTT,CASSGTGVEKLFF
.,.,TRBV28,TRBJ1-1,TGTGCCAGCAGTTTGGATCAGGGGAACACTGAAGCTTTCTTT,CASSLDQGNTEAFF
.,.,TRBV25-1,TRBJ2-7,TGTGCCAGCAGTGAACCCGGGAGCCCCTCCTACGAGCAGTACTTC,CASSEPGSPSYEQYF
.,.,TRBV7-9,TRBJ2-7,TGTACCAGCAGCGACCGGGACTCCCCCTTCGAGCAGTACTTC,CTSSDRDSPFEQYF
few,.,TRBV10-2,TRBJ2-1,TGCGCCAGCAAACAGGGTGAGCAGTTCTTC,CASKQGEQFF
.,TRBD1,TRBV6-5,TRBJ1-2,TGTGCCAGCAGCTACGGGACAGCCAGGGGCTACACCTTC,CASSYGTARGYTF
.,TRBD1,TRBV5-8,TRBJ2-5,TGTGCCAGCAGCTCGACAGGGAACCAAGAGACCCAGTACTTC,CASSSTGNQETQYF
.,.,TRBV7-2,TRBJ2-1,TGTGCCAGCAGCTTATCCAGTCTTCGGCGTCAGTTCTTC,CASSLSSLRRQFF
.,TRBD1,TRBV7-7,TRBJ1-4,TGTGCTAGCACCCTTGTTCATGCCCAGGGGGAAGTTTGGTCTAATGAAAAACTGTTTTTT,CASTLVHAQGEVWSNEKLFF
once,TRBD1,TRBV10-1,TRBJ2-7,TGCGCCAGCGTCTCTCCGGGACAGGGATACTACGAGCAGTACTTC,CASVSPGQGYYEQYF
.,TRBD2,TRBV7-9,TRBJ2-4,TGTGCCAGCAGCTTAGCCTCTAGCGGGAGGGCCAAAAACATTCAGTACTTC,CASSLASSGRAKNIQYF
.,TRBD1,TRBV28,TRBJ1-4,TGTGCCAGCAGTCCGTCTAGACAGGGAGTAAGTGAAAAACTGTTTTTT,CASSPSRQGVSEKLFF
.,.,TRBV5-1,TRBJ2-1,TGTGCCAGCAGCTTGGCCTCCAGGAGCTACGATGAGCAGTTCTTC,CASSLASRSYDEQFF
.,TRBD1,TRBV28,TRBJ2-6,TGTGCCAGCAGTAAAATGACAGGGGCCCGAGGGGCCAACGTCCTGACTTTC,CASSKMTGARGANVLTF
.,TRBD2,TRBV5-5,TRBJ2-3,TGTGCCAGCAGCTTAGCGGCTAGCGGGGGCACAGATACGCAGTATTTT,CASSLAASGGTDTQYF
.,TRBD1,TRBV6-5,TRBJ2-7,TGTGCCAGCAGCAAGCAGGGGGTGACCTCCTACGAGCAGTACTTC,CASSKQGVTSYEQYF
.,TRBD1,TRBV4-1,TRBJ2-1,TGCGCCAGCAGACCATCATTAAAGAGGACAGGGGCGTCCTCCTACAATGAGCAGTTCTTC,CASRPSLKRTGASSYNEQFF
.,.,TRBV5-1,TRBJ2-7,TGCGCCAGCAGCTTTTTCGACGGAACCTACGAGCAGTACTTC,CASSFFDGTYEQYF
.,.,TRBV11-2,TRBJ2-2,TGTGCCAGCAGCGTAAGCCAAGGGGGATCCGGGGAGCTGTTTTTT,CASSVSQGGSGELFF
.,TRBD2,TRBV6-6,TRBJ2-7,TGTGCCAGCAGTGGGACTAGCGGGTCCTACGAGCAGTACTTC,CASSGTSGSYEQYF
.,.,TRBV10-1,TRBJ2-7,TGCGCCAGCAGTGAGGAGTTGGTAGCAGGGGACGAGCAGTACTTC,CASSEELVAGDEQYF
.,TRBD2,TRBV19,TRBJ2-7,TGTGCCAGTAGTATGTATAGCGGGAGGGCCTACGAGCAGTACTTC,CASSMYSGRAYEQYF
.,.,TRBV28,TRBJ2-5,TGTGCCAGCAGTTCCCCCGGGTCCAGGGGGGAGTGGGAGACCCAGTACTTC,CASSSPGSRGEWETQYF
.,TRBD1,TRBV10-3,TRBJ2-2,TGTGCCATCAGCCCCGGGACAGGGAACACCGGGGAGCTGTTTTTT,CAISPGTGNTGELFF